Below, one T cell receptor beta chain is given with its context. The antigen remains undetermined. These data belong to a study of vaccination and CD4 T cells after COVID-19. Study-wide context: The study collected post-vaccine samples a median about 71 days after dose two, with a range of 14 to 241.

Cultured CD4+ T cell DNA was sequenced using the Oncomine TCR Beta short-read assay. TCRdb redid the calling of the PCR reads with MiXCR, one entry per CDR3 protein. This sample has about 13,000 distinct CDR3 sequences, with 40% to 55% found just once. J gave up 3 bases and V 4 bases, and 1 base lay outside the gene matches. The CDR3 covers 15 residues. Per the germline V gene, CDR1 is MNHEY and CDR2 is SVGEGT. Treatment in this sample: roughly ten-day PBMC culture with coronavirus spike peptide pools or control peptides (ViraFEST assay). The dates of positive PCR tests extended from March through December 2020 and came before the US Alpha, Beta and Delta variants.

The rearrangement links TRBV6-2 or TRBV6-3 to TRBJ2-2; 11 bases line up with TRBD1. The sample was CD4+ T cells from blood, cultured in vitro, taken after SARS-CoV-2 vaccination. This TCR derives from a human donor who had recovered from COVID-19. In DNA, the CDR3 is TGTGCCAGCAGTTGGACAGGGGGCGACACCGGGGAGCTGTTTTTT. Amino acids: CASSWTGGDTGELFF.